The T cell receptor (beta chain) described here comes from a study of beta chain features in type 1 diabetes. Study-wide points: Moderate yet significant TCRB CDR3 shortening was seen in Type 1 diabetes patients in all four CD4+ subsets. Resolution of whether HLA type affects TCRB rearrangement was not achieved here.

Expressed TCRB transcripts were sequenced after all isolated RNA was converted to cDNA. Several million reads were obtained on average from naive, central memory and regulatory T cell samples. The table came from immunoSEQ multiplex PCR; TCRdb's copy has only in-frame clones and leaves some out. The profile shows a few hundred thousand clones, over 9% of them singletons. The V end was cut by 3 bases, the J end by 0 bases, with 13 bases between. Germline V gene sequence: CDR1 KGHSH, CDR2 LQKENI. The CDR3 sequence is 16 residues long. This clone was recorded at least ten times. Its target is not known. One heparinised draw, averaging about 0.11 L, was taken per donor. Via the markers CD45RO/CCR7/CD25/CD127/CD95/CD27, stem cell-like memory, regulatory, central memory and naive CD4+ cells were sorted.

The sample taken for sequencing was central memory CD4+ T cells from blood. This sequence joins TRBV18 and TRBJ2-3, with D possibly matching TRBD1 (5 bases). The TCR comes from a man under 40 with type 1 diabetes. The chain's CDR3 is CASSPTQEISTDTQYF. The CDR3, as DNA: TGTGCCAGCTCACCCACACAGGAGATCAGCACAGATACGCAGTATTTT. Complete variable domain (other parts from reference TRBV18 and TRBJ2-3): NAGVMQNPRHLVRRRGQEARLRCSPMKGHSHVYWYRQLPEEGLKFMVYLQKENIIDESGMPKERFSAEFPKEGPSILRIQQVVRGDSAAYFCASSPTQEISTDTQYFGPGTRLTVL.